This is a list of T cell receptor beta chains from one sample in a study of naive and memory T cell subsets. In TCRdb, the UMI-ligation and nested PCR reads were re-called with MiXCR into one record per CDR3 protein. The sample records 100,000 or so distinct CDR3 sequences, 7% being singletons. The sample was central memory CD4+ T cells from blood. These TCRs come from a human donor in good health. Each CDR3 is given with its conserved first and last residue. Only some rows state a clone size, as once, few, many or a class for expanded clones.

TRBJ2-3,-,TRBV7-2,CASSLLYTQYF
TRBJ1-2,many,TRBV20-1,CSAVDSPSGYTF
TRBJ2-5,few,TRBV6-1,CASSSSGGARGTQYF
TRBJ2-1,-,TRBV11-2,CASSFLGGESGGQFF
TRBJ2-1,many,TRBV10-3,CAISSGGDPYNEQFF
TRBJ2-3,many,TRBV18,CASSPGLAPDTQYF
TRBJ2-2,few,TRBV30,CAWRKGAGTGELFF
TRBJ1-1,many,TRBV9,CASSVRPGAGTEAFF
TRBJ1-4,few,TRBV2,CASSGRFNEKLFF
TRBJ1-2,-,TRBV15,CATSPGGVGYTF
TRBJ2-5,-,TRBV7-2,CASTLPGAQETQYF
TRBJ2-3,many,TRBV7-3,CASSTRGGDGADTQYF
TRBJ2-2,few,TRBV27,CASSLWGTNTGELFF
TRBJ2-7,many,TRBV12-3/TRBV12-4,CASHPGRFSYEQYF
TRBJ2-5,few,TRBV12-3/TRBV12-4,CASSLAGGAIETQYF
TRBJ2-7,few,TRBV11-2,CASRGDLGAGEQYF
TRBJ1-2,many,TRBV12-3/TRBV12-4,CASSLGGAGVNYGYTF
TRBJ2-2,many,TRBV30,CAWSGPGGELFF
TRBJ2-7,few,TRBV20-1,CSASGQPSGPSSYEQYF